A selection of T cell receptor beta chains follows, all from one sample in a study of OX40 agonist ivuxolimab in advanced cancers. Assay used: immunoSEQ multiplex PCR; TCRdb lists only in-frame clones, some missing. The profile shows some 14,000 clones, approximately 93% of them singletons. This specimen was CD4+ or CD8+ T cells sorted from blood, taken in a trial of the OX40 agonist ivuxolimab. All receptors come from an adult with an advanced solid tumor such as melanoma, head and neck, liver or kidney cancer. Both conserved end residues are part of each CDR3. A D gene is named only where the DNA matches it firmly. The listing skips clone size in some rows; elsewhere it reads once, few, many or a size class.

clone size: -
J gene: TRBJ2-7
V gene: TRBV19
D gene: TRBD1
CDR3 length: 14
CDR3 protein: CASRAGTASYEQYF
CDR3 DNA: TGTGCCAGTAGGGCCGGGACAGCCTCCTACGAGCAGTACTTC

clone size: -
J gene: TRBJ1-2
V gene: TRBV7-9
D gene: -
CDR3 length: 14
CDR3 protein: CASSLSGRLHGYTF
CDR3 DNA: TGTGCCAGCAGCTTATCAGGACGGTTACATGGCTACACCTTC

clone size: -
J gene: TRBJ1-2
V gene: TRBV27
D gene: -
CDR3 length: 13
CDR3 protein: CASSLQGSYGYTF
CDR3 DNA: TGTGCCAGCAGTTTACAGGGGTCCTATGGCTACACCTTC

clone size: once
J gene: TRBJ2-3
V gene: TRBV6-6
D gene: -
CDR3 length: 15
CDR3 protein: CASSYFAGNTDTQYF
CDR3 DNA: TGTGCCAGCAGTTACTTTGCGGGGAACACAGATACGCAGTATTTT

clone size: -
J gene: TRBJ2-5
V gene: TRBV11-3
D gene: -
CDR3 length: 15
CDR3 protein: CASSLGWGPQETQYF
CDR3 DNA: TGTGCCAGCAGCCTAGGGTGGGGTCCTCAAGAGACCCAGTACTTC

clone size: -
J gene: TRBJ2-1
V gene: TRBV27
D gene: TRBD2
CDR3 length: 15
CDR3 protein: CASSSSGSWGEEQFF
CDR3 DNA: TGTGCCAGCAGTTCTAGCGGGAGCTGGGGGGAGGAGCAGTTCTTC

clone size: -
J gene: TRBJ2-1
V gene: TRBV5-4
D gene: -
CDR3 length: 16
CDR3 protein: CASSLFVVSSYNEQFF
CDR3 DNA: TGTGCCAGCAGCTTGTTTGTCGTCAGCTCCTACAATGAGCAGTTCTTC

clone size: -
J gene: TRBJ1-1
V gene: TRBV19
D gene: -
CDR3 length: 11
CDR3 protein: CASLENTEAFF
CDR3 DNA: TGTGCCAGCCTCGAGAACACTGAAGCTTTCTTT

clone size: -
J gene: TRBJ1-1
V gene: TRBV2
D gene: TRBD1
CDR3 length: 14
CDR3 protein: CASSTGDMNTEAFF
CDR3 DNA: TGTGCCAGCTCTACAGGGGATATGAACACTGAAGCTTTCTTT

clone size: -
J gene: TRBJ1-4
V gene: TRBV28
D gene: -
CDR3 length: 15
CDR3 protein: CASSLTGGLGEKLFF
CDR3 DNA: TGTGCCAGCAGTCTGACGGGCGGACTTGGTGAAAAACTGTTTTTT

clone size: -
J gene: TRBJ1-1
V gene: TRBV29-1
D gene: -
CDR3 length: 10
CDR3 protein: CSVVVLEAFF
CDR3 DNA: TGCAGCGTTGTTGTACTGGAAGCTTTCTTT

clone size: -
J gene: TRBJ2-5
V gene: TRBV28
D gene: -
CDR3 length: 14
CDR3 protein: CASSLWASKETQYF
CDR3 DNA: TGTGCCAGCAGTTTATGGGCTAGCAAAGAGACCCAGTACTTC

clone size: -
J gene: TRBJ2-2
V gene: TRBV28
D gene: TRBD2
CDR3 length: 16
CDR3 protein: CASSVIGLGNTGELFF
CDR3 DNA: TGTGCCAGCAGTGTCATTGGACTAGGCAACACCGGGGAGCTGTTTTTT

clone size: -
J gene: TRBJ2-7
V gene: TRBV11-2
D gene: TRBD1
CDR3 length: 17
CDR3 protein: CASSLGAGTGGGGEQYF
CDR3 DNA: TGTGCCAGCAGCTTGGGCGCCGGGACAGGGGGTGGTGGTGAGCAGTACTTC

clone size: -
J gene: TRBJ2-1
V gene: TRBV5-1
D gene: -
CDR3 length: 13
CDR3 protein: CASRRDGYNEQFF
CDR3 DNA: TGCGCCAGCAGAAGAGACGGATACAATGAGCAGTTCTTC

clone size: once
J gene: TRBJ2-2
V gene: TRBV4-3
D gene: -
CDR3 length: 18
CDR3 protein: CASSQEELGVGYTGELFF
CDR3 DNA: TGCGCCAGCAGCCAAGAAGAACTAGGGGTGGGGTACACCGGGGAGCTGTTTTTT

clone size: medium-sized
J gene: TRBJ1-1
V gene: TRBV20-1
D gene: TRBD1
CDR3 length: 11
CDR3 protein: CSALQGTEAFF
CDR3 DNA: TGCAGTGCTTTACAGGGGACTGAAGCTTTCTTT

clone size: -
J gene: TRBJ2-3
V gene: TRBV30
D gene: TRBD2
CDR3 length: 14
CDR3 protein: CAWRLAGGSDTQYF
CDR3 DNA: TGTGCCTGGAGACTAGCGGGGGGGTCAGATACGCAGTATTTT

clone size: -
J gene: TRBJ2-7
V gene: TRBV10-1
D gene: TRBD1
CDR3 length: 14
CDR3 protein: CASSVGGFGYEQYF
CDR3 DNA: TGCGCCAGCAGTGTAGGGGGCTTCGGGTACGAGCAGTACTTC

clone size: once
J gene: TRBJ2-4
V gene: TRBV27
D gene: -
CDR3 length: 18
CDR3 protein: CASSLSGAGLSSKNIQYF
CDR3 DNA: TGTGCCAGCAGTTTATCAGGGGCAGGGCTCTCCTCCAAAAACATTCAGTACTTC

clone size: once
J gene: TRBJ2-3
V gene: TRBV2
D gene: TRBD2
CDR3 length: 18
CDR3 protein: CASSEAYPGTSGTDTQYF
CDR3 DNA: TGTGCCAGCAGTGAAGCGTATCCCGGGACTAGCGGGACAGATACGCAGTATTTT

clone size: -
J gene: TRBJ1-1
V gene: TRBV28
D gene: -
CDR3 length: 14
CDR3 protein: CASSFRGSRTEAFF
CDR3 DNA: TGTGCCAGCAGTTTCCGGGGGAGTAGGACTGAAGCTTTCTTT

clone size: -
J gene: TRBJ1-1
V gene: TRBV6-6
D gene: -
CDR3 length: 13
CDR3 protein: CASSYDGITEAFF
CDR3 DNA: TGTGCCAGCAGTTACGACGGGATCACTGAAGCTTTCTTT